This TCR beta chain was captured by sequencing in a study of cytomegalovirus exposure and HLA in healthy donors. Overall study: An earlier analysis identified 120 million or so unique TCR beta sequences in approximately 170 million T cells.

PCR amplification relied on 60 Vbeta primers (plus 13 Jbeta primers). Clones were sequenced by immunoSEQ multiplex PCR, and TCRdb holds only the in-frame ones, with some missing. Among about 150,000 clones listed, approximately 80% were seen once. CDR3 length: 15 amino acids. The V gene lost 0 bases and the J gene lost 3 bases, with 9 bases spanning the gap. Germline loops: CDR1 LNHNV, CDR2 YYDKDF (reference sequence). This clone was seen more than once but under ten times. The sequenced sample was PBMCs. The clonotype was recovered from a middle-aged woman in good health and CMV-seropositive. This chain joins TRBV15 and TRBJ1-5, with D possibly TRBD1 on 5 matching bases. CDR3 coding DNA: TGTGCCACCAGCAGAGATCCTGGGGCCAATCAGCCCCAGCATTTT. Its translation: CATSRDPGANQPQHF.